This TCR beta chain was identified in a study of identical twins. Trimming cost V 7 bases and J 1 base, with 20 bases left between them. The CDR3 totals 16 residues. The germline CDR1 and CDR2 sequences are SGHVS and FQNEAQ. Everyone who gave samples was a healthy Caucasian. Template switching added a universal primer binding site, and final cDNA carried unique molecular identifiers. Each CDR3 protein gets one entry after TCRdb re-called the 5' RACE reads with MiXCR. The sample shows about 890,000 distinct CDR3 sequences, about 12% of them seen only once. This same sample was also part of a study on yellow fever vaccine responses in identical twins.

This TCR derives from a woman younger than 35 in good health. V and J are TRBV7-8 and TRBJ2-7, with a weak D call TRBD1 (6 bases). Material: PBMCs. The CDR3 nucleotides read TGTGCCAGCACCCTCCGAACGGACAGACTTTCCTACGAGCAGTACTTC. Its translation: CASTLRTDRLSYEQYF.